The sequence of this TCR beta chain was determined in a study of cytomegalovirus exposure and HLA in healthy donors. The PCR made use of 60 Vbeta and 13 Jbeta primers. Sequencing was performed with immunoSEQ multiplex PCR; in TCRdb, only in-frame clones are kept and a portion is missing. Of about 180,000 clones listed, more than 80% are singletons. The CDR3 totals 14 residues. The chain employs TRBV21-1 and TRBJ1-2; the table's TRBD1 call for D was not verified on the DNA. TRBV21-1 corresponds to a pseudogene. The sample was PBMCs. This TCR came from a woman between 18 and 29 years old in good health and CMV-seropositive. The DNA for the CDR3 is TGTGCCAGCAGCCCCACACGTCGGACAGATGGCTACACCTTC. Translating it yields CASSPTRRTDGYTF.